This T cell receptor beta chain came from a study of CD8+ T cells in alopecia areata (dated by TCRdb to between 2018 and 2020). Background on the whole study: The treated patients, all with moderate-to-severe alopecia areata, were enrolled in an open-label pilot trial of oral tofacitinib given at 5 to 10 mg twice daily. Patients stayed on tofacitinib for 6 to 18 months and then had 6 months of follow-up off drug so that delayed response and recurrence could be assessed. The SALT score, which quantifies the percentage of affected scalp surface area, was used to measure disease severity in treated patients. High-throughput TCRbeta sequencing was used to examine T cell clonal expansion in alopecia areata in both the C3H/HeJ mouse model and human patients. Human TCRbeta sequencing covered scalp tissue and sorted CD4+ and CD8+ peripheral blood T cells from patchy and totalis/universalis alopecia areata patients and healthy controls. Patients on tofacitinib were biopsied at baseline and after 4 and 24 weeks of treatment, and several of the patients also had a later scalp biopsy. Scalp clonality was compared among normal scalp (n=4), patchy alopecia areata scalp (n=8), and alopecia totalis/universalis scalp (n=8). The RNA source kit depended on sample type: the PAXgene miRNA kit for fixed scalp, the miRNeasy kit for PBMCs, and the RNeasy kit for mouse skin. immunoSEQ multiplex PCR using 35 Vbeta forward primers and 13 Jbeta reverse primers was used to amplify TCRbeta CDR3 regions.

Preparation of the library involved the immunoSEQ multiplex PCR assay. To provide template for TCR sequencing, every sample had RNA extracted and reverse transcribed into cDNA. SuperScript III was used for first-strand cDNA synthesis, primed with a 2:1 mix of oligo-dT and random hexamers. A synthetic immune receptor repertoire was used to assess amplification bias, and residual bias was removed computationally. From the authors' description of their analysis: Raw reads were preprocessed to remove errors, and CDR3 was defined by IMGT conventions from the conserved cysteine to phenylalanine. Clonality was computed as 1 minus the Shannon entropy, with the entropy normalized by log2 of the number of productive unique TCRs. Whether each scalp clone was CD4 or CD8 was inferred by checking scalp TCRbeta sequences against the CD4 and CD8 repertoires from sorted blood. Here the immuneACCESS table is served through TCRdb, limited to in-frame sequences with V and J called. Missing clones are a known gap in these copies; in checked studies unresolved V genes cover under half, and the rest lacks a known reason. V and J calls plus clone size are reproduced from that table; the DNA served to infer D and trimming. This sample comprises fewer than 350,000 clones, nearly 60% of them detected only once. The biggest ten clones account for around 1.7% of the sample.

According to the study, the label for this sample's time point signals: around 26 weeks on oral tofacitinib. What this sample's treatment or condition label stands for: oral pan-JAK inhibitor, 5-10 mg twice daily. From alopecia areata patients, peripheral blood was collected along with lesional scalp punch biopsies. After PBMCs were isolated by density centrifugation and stained for CD3, CD4 and CD8, a FACSAria was used to sort CD4+ and CD8+ T cells. The germline V gene provides CDR1 LGHNA and CDR2 YNFKEQ. V is reduced by 1 base and J by 0 bases, leaving a spacing of 16 bases between them. The CDR3, from cysteine to phenylalanine, totals 19 residues. Kept here is only the CDR3 DNA, which spans 57 bases and is read in frame from base 1. What the study reported, not specific to this receptor: Tofacitinib significantly lowered scalp clonality and the number of expanded CD8+ clones among the top 100 scalp clones. Unlike mouse skin, where gammadelta T cells dominate, normal human skin contains resident alphabeta T cells that get sequenced too, which complicates analysis of the scalp TCR repertoire. The treated cohort was small, with a single nonresponder, so links between baseline CD8+ expansion and response need larger studies. Many expanded lesional clones were found to persist in scalp and blood during tofacitinib treatment, and relapse after treatment cessation may be partly explained by this persistence. Compared with normal scalp, lesional scalp had higher clonality and more expanded CD8+ clones, particularly in alopecia totalis/universalis, a pattern that suggests antigenic drive. TCR sequences shared between patients were less clear than in mice, possibly partly because of HLA diversity in the patient population.

Comment on this clone: Its cognate antigen has yet to be identified. The record has no base qualities; no much larger clone is one base away.

This material consisted of CD4+ T cells sorted from blood, taken at week 24, from a patient treated with tofacitinib. The receptor comes from a human donor with alopecia areata. The V and J genes are TRBV4-2 and TRBJ2-6; no confident D gene assignment can be made. The DNA sequence is given as TGTGCCAGCAGCCAAGTCCGTTACTCTTTCAGCTCTGGGGCCAACGTCCTGACTTTC. Its protein product is CASSQVRYSFSSGANVLTF.